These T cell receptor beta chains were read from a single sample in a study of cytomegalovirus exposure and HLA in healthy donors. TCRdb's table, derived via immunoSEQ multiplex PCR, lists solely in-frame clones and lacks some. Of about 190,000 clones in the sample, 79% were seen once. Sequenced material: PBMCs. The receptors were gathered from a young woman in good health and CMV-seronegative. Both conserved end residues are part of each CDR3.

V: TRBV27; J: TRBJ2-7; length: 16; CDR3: CASSQLAGEDSYEQYF
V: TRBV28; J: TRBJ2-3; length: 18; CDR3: CASSPPRLAGATTDTQYF
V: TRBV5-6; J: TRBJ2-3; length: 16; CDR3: CASSLGLAGDPDTQYF
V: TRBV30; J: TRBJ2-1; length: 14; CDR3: CAWIGLAGYNEQFF
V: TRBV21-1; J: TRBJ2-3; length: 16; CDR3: CASSGKTRESTDTQYF
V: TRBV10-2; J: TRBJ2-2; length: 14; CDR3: CASSESANTGELFF
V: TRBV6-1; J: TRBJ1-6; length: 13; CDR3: CASSDLINSPLHF
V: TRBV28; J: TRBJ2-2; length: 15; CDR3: CASSPHDRVAGELFF
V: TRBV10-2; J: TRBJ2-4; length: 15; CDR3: CASKVLAGDLNIQYF
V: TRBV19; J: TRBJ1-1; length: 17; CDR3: CASSPRRGIGPNTEAFF
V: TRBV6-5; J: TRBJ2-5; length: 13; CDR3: CASSYLIGETQYF
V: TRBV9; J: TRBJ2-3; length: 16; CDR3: CASSRSPSGESDTQYF
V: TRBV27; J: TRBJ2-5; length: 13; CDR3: CASSLSTQETQYF
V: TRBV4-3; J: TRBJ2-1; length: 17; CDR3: CASSPEGGLSIYNEQFF
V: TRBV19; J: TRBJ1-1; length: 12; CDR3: CASTLGQGRAFF
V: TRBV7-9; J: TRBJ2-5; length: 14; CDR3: CSSSFQQGQKTQYF
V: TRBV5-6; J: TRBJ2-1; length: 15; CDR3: CASSFGQGEFNEQFF
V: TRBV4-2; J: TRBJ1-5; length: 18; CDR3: CASSQDPGGRSSNQPQHF
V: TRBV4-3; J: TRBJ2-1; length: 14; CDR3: CASSQERATYEQFF
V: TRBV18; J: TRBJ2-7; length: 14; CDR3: CASSPVQGTYEQYF
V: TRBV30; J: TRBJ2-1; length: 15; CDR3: CAWGRASGSTDEQFF
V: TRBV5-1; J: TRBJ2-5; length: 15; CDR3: CASSYRQGAGETQYF
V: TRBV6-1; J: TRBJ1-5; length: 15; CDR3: CASTPGQGMNQPQHF
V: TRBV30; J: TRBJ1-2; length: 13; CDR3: CAWSRREQYGYTF
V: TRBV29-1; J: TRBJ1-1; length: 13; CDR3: CSAMTKLNTEAFF
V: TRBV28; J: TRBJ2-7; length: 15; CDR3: CASSLATAGTYEQYF
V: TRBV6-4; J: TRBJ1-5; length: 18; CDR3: CASSESDRGSPLDQPQHF
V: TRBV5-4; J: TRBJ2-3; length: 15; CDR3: CASSLVHTSTDTQYF
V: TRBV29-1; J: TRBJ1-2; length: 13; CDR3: CSAPGQGRYGYTF
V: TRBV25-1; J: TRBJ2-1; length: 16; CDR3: CASSEYTATSDHEQFF